This T cell receptor beta chain was identified during a study of T cells in Graves' hyperthyroidism and ophthalmopathy. TCR beta CDR3 regions were amplified from RNA transcripts. A first-round RT-PCR of the TCR CDR3 used the HTBI primer set. Each CDR3 protein is one row after TCRdb ran MiXCR on the multiplex PCR reads. The profile shows around 700,000 distinct CDR3 sequences, under 20% of them singletons. Findings and limits, study-wide: The model forecast ophthalmopathy, anticipating it by a median roughly 6.5 months before onset.

Lactation, pregnancy, other autoimmune disease or uncontrolled infection led to exclusion of patients. As for this clonotype: Antigen unknown. The DNA is omitted, as the CDR3 cannot be located on it reliably, and the CDR3 follows TCRdb's listing.

A total of 16 residues make up the CDR3, ends included. CDR1 and CDR2 (germline): MNHEY, SVGAGI. The specimen was blood. The TCR originated in a woman between 50 and 59 years old with Graves' hyperthyroidism that later progressed to Graves' ophthalmopathy. The V call is TRBV6-5, the J call TRBJ2-2; the listed D gene, TRBD1, was not tested against the DNA. The CDR3 sequence is CASSSRVASGTGELSF.